The TCR beta chain described here comes from a study of blood T cells in healthy people across ages. General study results and limits: Older individuals had lower TCR beta diversity per million T cells (the decline was roughly linear). When set beside aged donors, long-lived donors presented more naive CD4+ cells and higher diversity. Strongly correlated with naive T cell percentage was TCR beta diversity.

Through a sample-barcoded 5' primer and a J-beta primer mix, a second PCR was run for about 6 to 12 cycles. Unique molecular identifiers of 12 random nucleotides labeled each cDNA. TCRdb passed the 5' RACE reads through MiXCR, listing each CDR3 protein once. The table includes 1.5 million to 2 million distinct CDR3 sequences, just under 50% detected once. About this clonotype: Its antigen is currently unknown.

The V gene end was trimmed by 8 bases and the J gene end by 6 bases; junction bases not matched to a gene: 16. The CDR3 has 16 amino acids. Germline V gene data show CDR1 as SGHRS and CDR2 as YFSETQ. The chain joins TRBV5-1 to TRBJ2-3, with TRBD1 matching over 9 bases. This TCR came from a woman aged 40 to 49 in good health. The sequenced sample consisted of blood. The CDR3 DNA is TGCGCCAGTAGTACCGCGGACAGGGGTCTTTCGGATACGCAGTATTTT. As protein: CASSTADRGLSDTQYF. Full variable domain (outside the CDR3, taken from reference TRBV5-1 and TRBJ2-3): KAGVTQTPRYLIKTRGQQVTLSCSPISGHRSVSWYQQTPGQGLQFLFEYFSETQRNKGNFPGRFSGRQFSNSRSEMNVSTLELGDSALYLCASSTADRGLSDTQYFGPGTRLTVL.